Listed below are T cell receptor beta chains from one sample, sequenced in a study of T cells after yellow fever vaccination. TCRdb re-analysed the 5' RACE reads in MiXCR, keeping a single row per CDR3 protein. Here the sample spans more than 25,000 distinct CDR3 sequences, 5.5% being singletons. The specimen was PBMCs, either bulk or a sorted T-cell subset (CD4+, CD8+, memory, or dextramer-sorted; not recorded which), collected 15 days after the yellow fever booster vaccination. The receptors were gathered from a young man who received the YFV17D yellow fever vaccine. The CDR3 runs from the conserved cysteine through the conserved F or W. The D gene is left open where the match is weak. Clone size is stated in some rows and not others, as once, few, many or a class when expanded.

j_gene,v_gene,d_gene,abundance,CDR3nt,CDR3aa
TRBJ2-3,TRBV20-1,TRBD2,many,TGCAGTGAAATAGCGGGAGCGTCGGATACGCAGTATTTT,CSEIAGASDTQYF
TRBJ2-3,TRBV3-1,-,many,TGTGCCAGCAGCCAAGAAATGTCAGTAAGGGATACGCAGTATTTT,CASSQEMSVRDTQYF
TRBJ2-7,TRBV7-6,-,many,TGTGCCAGCAGCTTTTCGGGCGAGCAGTACTTC,CASSFSGEQYF
TRBJ2-3,TRBV20-1,TRBD2,many,TGCAGTGCCCATAGCGGGAGAAGCACAGATACGCAGTATTTT,CSAHSGRSTDTQYF
TRBJ2-1,TRBV7-7,TRBD2,many,TGTGCCAGCAGCTTAAACAGCCCTAGCGGGAGTATGAATGAGCAGTTCTTC,CASSLNSPSGSMNEQFF
TRBJ2-7,TRBV7-9,-,many,TGTGCCAGCAGCCCCCCTTACTCGAGCTCCTACGAGCAGTACTTC,CASSPPYSSSYEQYF
TRBJ2-5,TRBV7-3,-,many,TGTGCCAGCAGCACGAACGGGGGCCCTCAAGAGACCCAGTACTTC,CASSTNGGPQETQYF
TRBJ2-5,TRBV3-1,-,many,TGTGCCAGCAGCCAAGCCAACCAAGAGACCCAGTACTTC,CASSQANQETQYF
TRBJ1-2,TRBV6-5,-,many,TGTGCCAGCAGGATGACAAGGACAAGCGGCTACACCTTC,CASRMTRTSGYTF
TRBJ2-3,TRBV20-1,TRBD2,many,TGCAGTGCTAGAGATGGGACTAGCGGGAGCTATACGCAGTATTTT,CSARDGTSGSYTQYF
TRBJ1-1,TRBV27,TRBD1,many,TGTGCCAGCACGGGACAGGGCACTGAAGCTTTCTTT,CASTGQGTEAFF
TRBJ1-1,TRBV7-2,-,many,TGTGCCAGCAGCTTAGTAGGGGGAGACACTGAAGCTTTCTTT,CASSLVGGDTEAFF
TRBJ1-1,TRBV20-1,-,-,TGCAGTGCTAGACTGCCGGGGGGGGGCACTGAAGCTTTCTTT,CSARLPGGGTEAFF
TRBJ2-5,TRBV4-1,-,many,TGCGCCAGCAGCCAAGTAACCAGACAAGAGACCCAGTACTTC,CASSQVTRQETQYF
TRBJ2-1,TRBV5-6,-,many,TGTGCCAGCAAGGGACCCTACAATGAGCAGTTCTTC,CASKGPYNEQFF
TRBJ2-7,TRBV5-4,TRBD1,-,TGTGCCAGCAGCTTGGGCACAGGGGGCTTTAAGTACGAGCAGTACTTC,CASSLGTGGFKYEQYF
TRBJ2-5,TRBV20-1,TRBD2,many,TGCAGTGCTCGTACTAGCGGGCGGGAGACCCAGTACTTC,CSARTSGRETQYF
TRBJ1-1,TRBV5-1,-,many,TGCGCCAGCAGCTTGGCCAACCCTCAGGGAACTGAAGCTTTCTTT,CASSLANPQGTEAFF
TRBJ1-5,TRBV20-1,-,many,TGCAGTGCTAGAGGTCCTCAGCCCCAGCATTTT,CSARGPQPQHF
TRBJ1-2,TRBV12-5,-,few,TGTGCTAGTGCCGAGCCCCCAAGCCGCTACACCTTC,CASAEPPSRYTF
TRBJ2-1,TRBV6-5,TRBD2,many,TGTGCCAGCATCAAAGGTAGCGGGAGGGCCGGGAAGAATGAGCAGTTCTTC,CASIKGSGRAGKNEQFF
TRBJ1-5,TRBV3-1,-,many,TGTGCCAGCAGCCAAGACCCATATAGGCCCCAGCATTTT,CASSQDPYRPQHF
TRBJ2-1,TRBV5-1,-,many,TGCGCCAGCAGCTCGAGGGACAATGAGCAGTTCTTC,CASSSRDNEQFF
TRBJ1-4,TRBV7-3,TRBD1,many,TGTGCCAGCAGCTTCGGGACAGGGAATGAAAAACTGTTTTTT,CASSFGTGNEKLFF
TRBJ2-7,TRBV4-3,TRBD2,many,TGCGCCAGCAGCCAGGACGGGACTAGCGTCTCCTACGAGCAGTACTTC,CASSQDGTSVSYEQYF
TRBJ1-1,TRBV5-4,-,many,TGTGCCAGCAGCTTAGGTTGGGCGGGAACTGAAGCTTTCTTT,CASSLGWAGTEAFF
TRBJ1-5,TRBV6-2/TRBV6-3,-,many,TGTGCCAGCAGTTACTTCCCCGTCCAGCTCAGCAATCAGCCCCAGCATTTT,CASSYFPVQLSNQPQHF
TRBJ2-7,TRBV3-1,TRBD2,many,TGTGCCAGCAGCCACCCAACCGGGACTAGCGGGAGCGCCCACGAGCAGTACTTC,CASSHPTGTSGSAHEQYF
TRBJ2-1,TRBV7-2,TRBD2,many,TGTGCCAGCAGCTTATCATCCGGACTAGCGCAGTTCTTC,CASSLSSGLAQFF
TRBJ2-5,TRBV15,-,many,TGTGCCACCAGCAGAGGAGACAGTAGCCAAGAGACCCAGTACTTC,CATSRGDSSQETQYF
TRBJ2-2,TRBV11-1,TRBD2,few,TGTGCCAGCAGCGACCGACTAGCGGCCACCGGGGAGCTGTTTTTT,CASSDRLAATGELFF